A selection of T cell receptor beta chains follows, all from one sample in a study of blood T cell repertoires in COVID-19. Assay used: immunoSEQ multiplex PCR; TCRdb lists only in-frame clones, some missing. The data show 200,000 or so clones, about 80% seen once. The source material was PBMCs or T cells enriched from blood (not recorded which). The receptors here all came from a man aged 40-49 years who had recovered from COVID-19. CDR3s include the opening cysteine and the closing phenylalanine or tryptophan. Each record gives: D gene, clone size, V gene, J gene, CDR3 protein, CDR3 DNA. The D gene is left open where the match is weak. Size is stated for part of the rows, as once, few or many counts, or as a class when the clone is expanded.

D: NA
size: NA
V: TRBV6-6
J: TRBJ1-1
CDR3: CASSRPTNPVVGANTEAFF
DNA: TGTGCCAGCAGTCGACCAACTAATCCCGTAGTTGGAGCGAACACTGAAGCTTTCTTT

D: NA
size: once
V: TRBV7-2
J: TRBJ2-3
CDR3: CASSLESANTQYF
DNA: TGTGCCAGCAGCTTAGAGTCTGCTAATACGCAGTATTTT

D: TRBD2
size: NA
V: TRBV2
J: TRBJ2-3
CDR3: CASSDSGGPLFTDTQYF
DNA: TGTGCCAGCAGCGATAGCGGGGGGCCACTATTCACAGATACGCAGTATTTT

D: TRBD1
size: NA
V: TRBV30
J: TRBJ1-1
CDR3: CAWSLSGFWGQRDTEAFF
DNA: TGTGCCTGGAGTCTGTCGGGGTTTTGGGGACAGAGGGACACTGAAGCTTTCTTT

D: NA
size: once
V: TRBV5-6
J: TRBJ1-2
CDR3: CASSLAPGGSNYGYTF
DNA: TGTGCCAGCAGCTTGGCTCCTGGGGGGAGCAACTATGGCTACACCTTC

D: NA
size: NA
V: TRBV5-5
J: TRBJ1-5
CDR3: CASSLAGGNQPQHF
DNA: TGTGCCAGCAGCTTGGCAGGGGGCAATCAGCCCCAGCATTTT

D: TRBD1
size: NA
V: TRBV7-8
J: TRBJ2-1
CDR3: CASSFGQGALNEQFF
DNA: TGTGCCAGCAGCTTTGGACAGGGGGCACTAAATGAGCAGTTCTTC

D: TRBD1
size: NA
V: TRBV5-1
J: TRBJ1-2
CDR3: CASSLAGTVNYGYTF
DNA: TGCGCCAGCAGCTTGGCTGGGACAGTTAACTATGGCTACACCTTC

D: TRBD2
size: once
V: TRBV30
J: TRBJ2-1
CDR3: CAWSKGGSGANEQFF
DNA: TGTGCCTGGAGTAAGGGGGGTAGCGGGGCCAATGAGCAGTTCTTC

D: NA
size: NA
V: TRBV4-1
J: TRBJ2-2
CDR3: CASSLQSSAYTGELFF
DNA: TGCGCCAGCAGCCTTCAGTCTAGCGCGTACACCGGGGAGCTGTTTTTT

D: NA
size: NA
V: TRBV29-1
J: TRBJ1-2
CDR3: CSVAAGWDGYTF
DNA: TGCAGCGTTGCCGCAGGGTGGGATGGCTACACCTTC

D: NA
size: NA
V: TRBV5-4
J: TRBJ2-1
CDR3: CASSPQVGGHNEQFF
DNA: TGTGCCAGCAGCCCTCAGGTGGGGGGGCACAATGAGCAGTTCTTC

D: NA
size: NA
V: TRBV5-1
J: TRBJ1-6
CDR3: CASSLAGGANNSPLHF
DNA: TGCGCCAGCAGCTTGGCTGGGGGCGCGAATAATTCACCCCTCCACTTT

D: NA
size: NA
V: TRBV9
J: TRBJ1-6
CDR3: CASSTRTSGDSPLHF
DNA: TGTGCCAGCAGCACCCGGACCTCAGGGGATTCACCCCTCCACTTT

D: TRBD1
size: NA
V: TRBV9
J: TRBJ2-7
CDR3: CASSEPGQGEEQYF
DNA: TGTGCCAGCAGCGAACCGGGACAGGGTGAAGAGCAGTACTTC

D: NA
size: once
V: TRBV12-3/TRBV12-4
J: TRBJ2-3
CDR3: CASNREGDTQYF
DNA: TGTGCCAGCAACAGAGAGGGAGATACGCAGTATTTT

D: TRBD1
size: NA
V: TRBV19
J: TRBJ1-1
CDR3: CASTPTGDTEAFF
DNA: TGTGCCAGTACCCCGACAGGGGATACTGAAGCTTTCTTT

D: NA
size: many
V: TRBV27
J: TRBJ1-1
CDR3: CASSLRQGNTEAFF
DNA: TGTGCCAGCAGTTTAAGGCAGGGGAACACTGAAGCTTTCTTT

D: TRBD1
size: once
V: TRBV6-5
J: TRBJ1-3
CDR3: CASIKDRVGGNTIYF
DNA: TGTGCCAGCATTAAAGACAGGGTCGGTGGAAACACCATATATTTT

D: NA
size: NA
V: TRBV7-2
J: TRBJ2-7
CDR3: CASSLGSGFYEQYF
DNA: TGTGCCAGCAGCTTAGGATCAGGGTTCTACGAGCAGTACTTC

D: NA
size: NA
V: TRBV4-1
J: TRBJ1-2
CDR3: CASSLDTRDYGYTF
DNA: TGCGCCAGCAGCCTGGACACCAGGGACTATGGCTACACCTTC

D: NA
size: NA
V: TRBV28
J: TRBJ2-7
CDR3: CASRPGTFKSNEQYF
DNA: TGTGCCAGCCGACCCGGGACATTTAAGTCCAACGAGCAGTACTTC

D: NA
size: NA
V: TRBV4-2
J: TRBJ1-1
CDR3: CASSQALNTATEAFF
DNA: TGTGCCAGCAGCCAAGCCCTAAATACAGCCACTGAAGCTTTCTTT

D: TRBD1
size: NA
V: TRBV2
J: TRBJ2-3
CDR3: CASSEERGRTDTQYF
DNA: TGTGCCAGCAGTGAAGAAAGGGGGCGCACAGATACGCAGTATTTT

D: NA
size: NA
V: TRBV27
J: TRBJ2-1
CDR3: CASSLVGGIHNEQFF
DNA: TGTGCCAGCAGTTTAGTGGGGGGTATCCACAATGAGCAGTTCTTC

D: NA
size: NA
V: TRBV9
J: TRBJ2-1
CDR3: CASSVSGSWRSYNEQFF
DNA: TGTGCCAGCAGCGTGTCAGGTTCGTGGAGGTCCTACAATGAGCAGTTCTTC

D: TRBD1
size: NA
V: TRBV13
J: TRBJ2-5
CDR3: CASSRGQGGETQYF
DNA: TGTGCCAGCAGCCGCGGACAGGGGGGAGAGACCCAGTACTTC

D: TRBD1
size: once
V: TRBV4-2
J: TRBJ2-1
CDR3: CASSQEGTGTGENEQFF
DNA: TGTGCCAGCAGCCAAGAGGGGACCGGGACAGGGGAAAATGAGCAGTTCTTC

D: TRBD1
size: NA
V: TRBV7-2
J: TRBJ2-1
CDR3: CASNRDRDFGEQFF
DNA: TGTGCCAGCAACCGGGACAGGGATTTTGGCGAGCAGTTCTTC

D: NA
size: NA
V: TRBV21-1
J: TRBJ1-1
CDR3: CASSAPQRDTEAFF
DNA: TGTGCCAGCAGCGCTCCACAACGGGACACTGAAGCTTTCTTT

D: TRBD1
size: few
V: TRBV4-2
J: TRBJ2-5
CDR3: CASSQDQDRLETQYF
DNA: TGTGCCAGCAGCCAAGATCAGGACAGGCTGGAGACCCAGTACTTC

D: NA
size: NA
V: TRBV21-1
J: TRBJ1-1
CDR3: CASSNGANTEAFF
DNA: TGTGCCAGCAGCAATGGGGCGAACACTGAAGCTTTCTTT

D: NA
size: few
V: TRBV5-4
J: TRBJ2-2
CDR3: CASSLLRANTGELFF
DNA: TGTGCCAGCAGCTTATTACGCGCGAACACCGGGGAGCTGTTTTTT

D: TRBD2
size: NA
V: TRBV6-5
J: TRBJ2-3
CDR3: CASSWTRGVTDTQYF
DNA: TGTGCCAGCAGTTGGACGCGGGGGGTCACAGATACGCAGTATTTT

D: TRBD1
size: NA
V: TRBV7-2
J: TRBJ2-7
CDR3: CASSPGQGTYEQYF
DNA: TGTGCCAGCAGCCCGGGACAGGGGACCTACGAGCAGTACTTC

D: TRBD1
size: NA
V: TRBV6-9
J: TRBJ1-2
CDR3: CASSQGQQSPNYGYTF
DNA: TGTGCCAGCAGCCAGGGACAGCAGAGCCCTAACTATGGCTACACCTTC

D: TRBD1
size: NA
V: TRBV4-1
J: TRBJ1-5
CDR3: CASSQRDRGWQPQHF
DNA: TGCGCCAGCAGCCAAAGGGACAGGGGCTGGCAGCCCCAGCATTTT

D: TRBD1
size: NA
V: TRBV3-1/TRBV3-2
J: TRBJ1-4
CDR3: CASSQADRGDEKLFF
DNA: TGTGCCAGCAGCCAGGCGGACAGGGGGGATGAAAAACTGTTTTTT

D: TRBD2
size: NA
V: TRBV3-1/TRBV3-2
J: TRBJ2-1
CDR3: CASRTSGGNEQFF
DNA: TGTGCCAGCAGGACTAGCGGGGGAAATGAGCAGTTCTTC

D: NA
size: once
V: TRBV7-9
J: TRBJ1-1
CDR3: CASSLGQINTEAFF
DNA: TGTGCCAGCAGCTTAGGACAGATAAACACTGAAGCTTTCTTT

D: TRBD1
size: once
V: TRBV15
J: TRBJ2-2
CDR3: CATSKRTGNTGELFF
DNA: TGTGCCACCAGCAAGAGGACAGGTAACACCGGGGAGCTGTTTTTT

D: NA
size: NA
V: TRBV28
J: TRBJ1-5
CDR3: CASRLSWGDGHQPQHF
DNA: TGTGCCAGCAGACTCTCCTGGGGGGACGGACATCAGCCCCAGCATTTT

D: TRBD1
size: NA
V: TRBV7-8
J: TRBJ2-6
CDR3: CASSLGQGLISGANVLTF
DNA: TGTGCCAGCAGCTTAGGACAGGGTCTTATATCGGGGGCCAACGTCCTGACTTTC

D: TRBD2
size: NA
V: TRBV11-2
J: TRBJ2-1
CDR3: CASSLGLAGSYNEQFF
DNA: TGTGCCAGCAGCTTAGGGTTAGCGGGGTCCTACAATGAGCAGTTCTTC

D: TRBD1
size: once
V: TRBV5-1
J: TRBJ2-2
CDR3: CASSPGDSYTGELFF
DNA: TGCGCCAGCAGCCCTGGGGACAGCTACACCGGGGAGCTGTTTTTT

D: NA
size: NA
V: TRBV6-2/TRBV6-3
J: TRBJ1-2
CDR3: CASSFQGYGYTF
DNA: TGTGCCAGCAGTTTTCAGGGCTATGGCTACACCTTC

D: NA
size: NA
V: TRBV7-3
J: TRBJ1-1
CDR3: CASSLAGTNTEAFF
DNA: TGTGCCAGCAGCTTAGCGGGGACCAACACTGAAGCTTTCTTT

D: TRBD1
size: NA
V: TRBV5-4
J: TRBJ1-3
CDR3: CASSQQGGSGNTIYF
DNA: TGTGCCAGCAGCCAACAGGGGGGCTCTGGAAACACCATATATTTT

D: NA
size: NA
V: TRBV7-2
J: TRBJ2-1
CDR3: CASSLRGFSYNEQFF
DNA: TGTGCCAGCAGCCTCCGGGGGTTTTCCTACAATGAGCAGTTCTTC

D: NA
size: NA
V: TRBV4-1
J: TRBJ1-6
CDR3: CASSQGTASSYNSPLHF
DNA: TGCGCCAGCAGCCAGGGGACTGCAAGCTCCTATAATTCACCCCTCCACTTT

D: TRBD2
size: NA
V: TRBV5-1
J: TRBJ2-3
CDR3: CASSLDGSGGAQNTQYF
DNA: TGCGCCAGCAGCTTGGACGGTAGCGGGGGGGCCCAGAATACGCAGTATTTT

D: TRBD1
size: NA
V: TRBV7-9
J: TRBJ2-1
CDR3: CASRTGTDNEQFF
DNA: TGTGCCAGCAGAACCGGGACAGACAATGAGCAGTTCTTC

D: TRBD1
size: NA
V: TRBV9
J: TRBJ2-6
CDR3: CASSVDSGQGGFSGANVLTF
DNA: TGTGCCAGCAGCGTGGACTCGGGACAGGGGGGTTTCTCTGGGGCCAACGTCCTGACTTTC

D: NA
size: NA
V: TRBV28
J: TRBJ1-2
CDR3: CASSLEDTNYGYTF
DNA: TGTGCCAGCAGTTTAGAGGACACCAACTATGGCTACACCTTC

D: TRBD2
size: few
V: TRBV10-2
J: TRBJ2-1
CDR3: CASRELAVNNEQFF
DNA: TGCGCCAGCAGGGAACTAGCGGTTAACAATGAGCAGTTCTTC

D: TRBD1
size: NA
V: TRBV15
J: TRBJ2-7
CDR3: CATSRDRGPYEQYF
DNA: TGTGCCACCAGCCGGGACAGGGGGCCCTACGAGCAGTACTTC

D: NA
size: NA
V: TRBV11-1
J: TRBJ2-7
CDR3: CASSLGSGIAYEQYF
DNA: TGTGCCAGCAGCTTAGGGTCAGGAATTGCTTACGAGCAGTACTTC

D: TRBD1
size: NA
V: TRBV28
J: TRBJ2-7
CDR3: CASSETGSGYEQYF
DNA: TGTGCCAGCAGCGAGACAGGGTCCGGCTACGAGCAGTACTTC

D: NA
size: NA
V: TRBV10-3
J: TRBJ1-1
CDR3: CAIGIRTDTEAFF
DNA: TGTGCCATCGGTATTCGAACGGACACTGAAGCTTTCTTT